The source of this T cell receptor beta chain is a study of prognosis after radiotherapy for stage I lung cancer. Across the whole study: Medically, all non-small cell lung cancer patients were deemed inoperable. Tumor types were squamous cell carcinoma in over 5 patients, adenocarcinoma in some twelve.

Two-round multiplex PCR on genomic DNA was the method by which TCR beta CDR3 was amplified. First-round PCR, the initial amplification, used primers specific to each TRBV and TRBJ gene. TCRdb passed the multiplex PCR reads through MiXCR, listing each CDR3 protein once. Among tens of thousands of distinct CDR3 sequences listed, roughly a quarter were seen once. A remark on this clonotype: Possible read error: a much larger clone is one base away.

The TCR sequence derives from a donor older than 45 with non-small cell lung cancer. This material consisted of PBMCs, taken before or after stereotactic body radiation therapy (not recorded which).

CDR3 residues: CAISAKQGLKGYTF. The CDR3 DNA reads TGTGCCATCAGTGCAAAACAGGGATTGAAGGGCTACACCTTC. This rearrangement joins TRBV10-3 to TRBJ1-2; D might be TRBD1 (6 bases). Germline loops: CDR1 ENHRY, CDR2 SYGVKD. V was cut by 4 bases and J by 8 bases, with 17 bases left in between. The CDR3 totals 14 residues.